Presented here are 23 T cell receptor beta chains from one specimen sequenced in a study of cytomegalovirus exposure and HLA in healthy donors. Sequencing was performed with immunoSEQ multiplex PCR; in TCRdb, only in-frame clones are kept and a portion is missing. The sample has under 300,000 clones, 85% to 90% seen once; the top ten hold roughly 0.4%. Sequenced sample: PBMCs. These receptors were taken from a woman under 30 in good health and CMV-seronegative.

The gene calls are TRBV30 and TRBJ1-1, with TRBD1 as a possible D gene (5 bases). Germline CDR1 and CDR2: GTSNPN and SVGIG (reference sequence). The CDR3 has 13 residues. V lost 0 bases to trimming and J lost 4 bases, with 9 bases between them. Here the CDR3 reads CAWSVWGGTEAFF. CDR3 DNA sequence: TGTGCCTGGAGTGTATGGGGGGGCACTGAAGCTTTCTTT.

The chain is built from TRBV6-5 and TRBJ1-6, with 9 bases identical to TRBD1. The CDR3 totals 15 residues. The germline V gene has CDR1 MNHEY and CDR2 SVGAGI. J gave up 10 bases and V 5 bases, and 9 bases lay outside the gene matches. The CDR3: CASSRWTGETSPLHF. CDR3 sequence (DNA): TGTGCCAGCAGTCGATGGACAGGGGAAACGTCACCCCTCCACTTT.

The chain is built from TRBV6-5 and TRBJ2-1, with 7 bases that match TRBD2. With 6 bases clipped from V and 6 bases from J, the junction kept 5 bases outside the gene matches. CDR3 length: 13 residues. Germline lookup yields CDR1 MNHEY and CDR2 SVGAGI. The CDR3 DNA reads TGTGCCAGCAGCTGGGAGGGGAGCAATGAGCAGTTCTTC. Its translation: CASSWEGSNEQFF.

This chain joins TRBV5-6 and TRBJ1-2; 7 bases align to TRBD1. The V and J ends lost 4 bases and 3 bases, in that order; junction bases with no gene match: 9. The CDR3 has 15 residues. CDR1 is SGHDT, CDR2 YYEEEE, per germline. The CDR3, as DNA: TGTGCCAGCAGCGCAACCCCAGGGACAGACTATGGCTACACCTTC. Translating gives CASSATPGTDYGYTF.

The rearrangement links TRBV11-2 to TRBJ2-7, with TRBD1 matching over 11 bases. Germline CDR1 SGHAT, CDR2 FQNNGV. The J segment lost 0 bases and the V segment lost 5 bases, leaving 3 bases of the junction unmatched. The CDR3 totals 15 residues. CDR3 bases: TGTGCCAGCAGCCCAGGGACAGGGGGCTCCTACGAGCAGTACGTC. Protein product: CASSPGTGGSYEQYV.

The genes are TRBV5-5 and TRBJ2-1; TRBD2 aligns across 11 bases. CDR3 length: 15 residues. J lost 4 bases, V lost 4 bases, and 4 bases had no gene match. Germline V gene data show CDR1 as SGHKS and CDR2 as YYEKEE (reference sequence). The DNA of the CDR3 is TGTGCCAGCAGCCCGGGACTAGCGGTATACAATGAGCAGTTCTTC. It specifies CASSPGLAVYNEQFF.

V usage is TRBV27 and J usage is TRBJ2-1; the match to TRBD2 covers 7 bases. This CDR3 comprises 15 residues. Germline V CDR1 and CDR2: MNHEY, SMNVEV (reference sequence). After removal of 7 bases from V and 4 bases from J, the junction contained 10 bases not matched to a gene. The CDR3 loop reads CASTLGVAGYNEQFF. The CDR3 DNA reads TGTGCCAGCACCCTCGGGGTAGCGGGTTACAATGAGCAGTTCTTC.

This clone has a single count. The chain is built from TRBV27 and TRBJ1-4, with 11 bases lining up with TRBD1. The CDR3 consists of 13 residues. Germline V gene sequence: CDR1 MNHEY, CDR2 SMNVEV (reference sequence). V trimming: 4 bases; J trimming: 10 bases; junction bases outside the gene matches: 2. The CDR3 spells CASSSGTGGKLFF. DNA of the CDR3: TGTGCCAGCAGTTCCGGGACAGGGGGAAAACTGTTTTTT.

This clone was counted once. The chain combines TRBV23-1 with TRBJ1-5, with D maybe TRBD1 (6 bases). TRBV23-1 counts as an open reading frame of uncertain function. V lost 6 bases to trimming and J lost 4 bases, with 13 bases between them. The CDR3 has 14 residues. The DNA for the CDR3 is TGCGCCAGCAGCCAAGGACAGAGTAATCAGCCCCAGCATTTT. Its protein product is CASSQGQSNQPQHF.

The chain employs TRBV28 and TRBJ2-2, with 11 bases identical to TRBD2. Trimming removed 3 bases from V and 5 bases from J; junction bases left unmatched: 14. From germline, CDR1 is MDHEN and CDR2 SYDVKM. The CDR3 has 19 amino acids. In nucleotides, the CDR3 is TGTGCCAGCAGTTTCTTTCGTCTAGCGGGGGGATCTTTGACCGGGGAGCTGTTTTTT. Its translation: CASSFFRLAGGSLTGELFF.

CDR3 residues: CASSVAYGGRTGQETQYF. CDR3 sequence (DNA): TGTGCCAGCAGCGTAGCGTATGGTGGGAGGACAGGGCAAGAGACCCAGTACTTC. The rearrangement joins TRBV9 to TRBJ2-5; 8 bases match TRBD1. The CDR3 has 18 amino acids. J was trimmed by 2 bases and V by 0 bases; bases with no gene match: 12. Germline CDR1 SGDLS, CDR2 YYNGEE.

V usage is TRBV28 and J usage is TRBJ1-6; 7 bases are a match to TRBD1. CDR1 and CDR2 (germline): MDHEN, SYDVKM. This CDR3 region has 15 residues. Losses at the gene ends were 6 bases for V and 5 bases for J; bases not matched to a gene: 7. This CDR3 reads CASSPTGSDNSPLHF. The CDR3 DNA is TGTGCCAGCAGCCCGACAGGGTCAGATAATTCACCCCTCCACTTT.

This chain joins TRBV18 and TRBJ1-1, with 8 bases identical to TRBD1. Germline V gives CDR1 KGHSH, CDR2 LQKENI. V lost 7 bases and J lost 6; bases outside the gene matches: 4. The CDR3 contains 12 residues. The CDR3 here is CASFGQGSEAFF. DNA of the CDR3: TGTGCCAGCTTCGGACAGGGCTCTGAAGCTTTCTTT.

The CDR3 protein is CASRVQGNTEAFF. CDR3 coding DNA: TGTGCCAGCAGGGTACAGGGGAACACTGAAGCTTTCTTT. This chain links TRBV11-2 with TRBJ1-1; perhaps TRBD1 as D (6 bases). This CDR3 is built from 13 residues. Trimming stripped 6 bases from V and 1 base from J, with 9 bases between. Per germline, CDR1 SGHAT and CDR2 FQNNGV.

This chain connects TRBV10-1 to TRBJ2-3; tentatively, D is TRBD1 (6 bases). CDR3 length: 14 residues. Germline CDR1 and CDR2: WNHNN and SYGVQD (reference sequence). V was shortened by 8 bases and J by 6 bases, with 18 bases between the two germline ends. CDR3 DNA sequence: TGCGCCAGCGCCCATTCTTCAGGGGAGGATACGCAGTATTTT. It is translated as CASAHSSGEDTQYF.

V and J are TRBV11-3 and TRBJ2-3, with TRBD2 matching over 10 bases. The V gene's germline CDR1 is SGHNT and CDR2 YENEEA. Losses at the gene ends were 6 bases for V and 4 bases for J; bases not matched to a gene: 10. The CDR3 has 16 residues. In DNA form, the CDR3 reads TGTGCCAGCAGTCAAGAGGGCAGCGGGGGGGCAGATACGCAGTATTTT. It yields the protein CASSQEGSGGADTQYF.

In DNA, the CDR3 is TGTGCCAGCAGTGAAGGGCGGGGACACGGAGGGCTAGCGGCAACCTACGAGCAGTACGTC. It translates to CASSEGRGHGGLAATYEQYV. This chain links TRBV6-1 with TRBJ2-7, with a weak D call TRBD2 (7 bases). This CDR3 spans 20 amino acids. The germline CDR1 and CDR2 sequences are MNHNS and SASEGT. V was pared by 1 base and J by 2 bases, with 27 bases between.

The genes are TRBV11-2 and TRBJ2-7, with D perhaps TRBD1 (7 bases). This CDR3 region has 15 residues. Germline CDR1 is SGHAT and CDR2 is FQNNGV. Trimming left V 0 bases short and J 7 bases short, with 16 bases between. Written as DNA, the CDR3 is TGTGCCAGCAGCTTAGACAGGGGGGAAGCCTTGGAGCAGTACTTC. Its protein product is CASSLDRGEALEQYF.

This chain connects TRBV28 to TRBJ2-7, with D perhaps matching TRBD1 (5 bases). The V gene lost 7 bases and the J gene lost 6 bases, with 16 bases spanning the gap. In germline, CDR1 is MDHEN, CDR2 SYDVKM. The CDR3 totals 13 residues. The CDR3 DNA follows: TGTGCCAGCACCAAAATTCAGGGTGGCGAGCAGTACTTC. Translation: CASTKIQGGEQYF. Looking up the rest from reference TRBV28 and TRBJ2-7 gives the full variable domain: DVKVTQSSRYLVKRTGEKVFLECVQDMDHENMFWYRQDPGLGLRLIYFSYDVKMKEKGDIPEGYSVSREKKERFSLILESASTNQTSMYLCASTKIQGGEQYFGPGTRLTVT.

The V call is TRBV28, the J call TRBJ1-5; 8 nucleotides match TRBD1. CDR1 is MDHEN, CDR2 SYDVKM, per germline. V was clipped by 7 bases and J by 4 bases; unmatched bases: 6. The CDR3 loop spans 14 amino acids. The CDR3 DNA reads TGTGCCAGCATCCAGGGGGCCCCGAATCAGCCCCAGCATTTT. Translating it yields CASIQGAPNQPQHF.

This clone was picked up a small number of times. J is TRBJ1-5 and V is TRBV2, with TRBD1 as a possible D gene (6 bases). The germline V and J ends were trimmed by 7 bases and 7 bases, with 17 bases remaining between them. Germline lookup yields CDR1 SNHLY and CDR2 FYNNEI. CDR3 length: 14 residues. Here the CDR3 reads CASTQGHQGQPQHF. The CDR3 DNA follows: TGTGCCAGCACCCAGGGACATCAGGGGCAGCCCCAGCATTTT.

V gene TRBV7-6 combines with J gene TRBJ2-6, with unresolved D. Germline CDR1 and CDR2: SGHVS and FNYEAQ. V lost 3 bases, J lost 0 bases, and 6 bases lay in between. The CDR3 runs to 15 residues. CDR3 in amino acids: CASSLENSGANVLTF. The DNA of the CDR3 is TGTGCCAGCAGCTTGGAGAACTCTGGGGCCAACGTCCTGACTTTC.

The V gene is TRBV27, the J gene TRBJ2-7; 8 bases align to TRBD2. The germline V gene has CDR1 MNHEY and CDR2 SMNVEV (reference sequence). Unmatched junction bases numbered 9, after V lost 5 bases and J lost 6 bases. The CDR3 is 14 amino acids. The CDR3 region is CASSRGGALAEQYV. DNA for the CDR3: TGTGCCAGCAGTCGGGGGGGAGCCTTAGCCGAGCAGTACGTC.